The 21 T cell receptor beta chains presented below share a single source sample, sequenced in a study of T cells in localized non-small cell lung cancer (dated by TCRdb to the early 2020s). Library preparation used the immunoSEQ multiplex PCR assay. The source is immuneACCESS, and TCRdb retained only in-frame sequences with V and J called. Part of the clones is not carried over; for the studies checked, unresolved V genes explain less than half of this, and the remainder is unexplained. Within this sample are approximately 80,000 clones, with more than 70% of them counted one time only. The ten largest clones add up to 8% to 10% of the sample. The sequences come from peripheral blood, collected before any cancer treatment. These receptors came from a female donor older than 55 with stage I lung adenocarcinoma.

The rearrangement joins TRBV28 to TRBJ2-7; D perhaps matches TRBD1 (5 bases). Trimming left V 3 bases short and J 9 bases short, with 18 bases between. Germline V lookup: CDR1 MDHEN, CDR2 SYDVKM. There are 14 residues in the CDR3. CDR3 sequence: CASSFSLTEGGQYF. The CDR3, as DNA: TGTGCCAGCAGTTTCAGCTTGACAGAAGGCGGGCAGTACTTC.

The chain has TRBV6-5 and TRBJ1-2, with D uncertain. The germline V gene encodes CDR1 MNHEY and CDR2 SVGAGI. This CDR3 is built from 12 residues. Trimming pared 5 bases from V and 8 bases from J, leaving 12 bases between. The CDR3 sequence is CASSGSPFGYTF. The CDR3 nucleotides read TGTGCCAGCAGTGGATCCCCATTCGGCTACACCTTC.

As to this clone: Its ends do not fully match the called genes, so a read error is possible. The genes are TRBV7-7 and TRBJ2-5, with TRBD2 identical over 12 bases. This CDR3 comprises 15 residues. CDR1 and CDR2 from the germline V gene are SSHAT and FNYEAQ (reference sequence). The CDR3 reads CASSATSGRGETQYF. CDR3 coding DNA: TGTGCTAGCAGCGCGACTAGCGGGAGAGGGGAGACCCAGTACTTC.

The chain joins TRBV4-2 to TRBJ2-1, with D unclear. V dropped 0 bases and J dropped 8 bases, with 8 bases sitting between them. The length of the CDR3 is 13 residues. In germline, CDR1 is LGHNA, CDR2 YNFKEQ. For the CDR3, the DNA is TGTGCCAGCAGCCAAGATATGCCAGATGAGCAGTTCTTC. Translation: CASSQDMPDEQFF.

Written as DNA, the CDR3 is TGTGCCAGCAGCCTAGGACAGGGGGCTGGCTACACCTTC. It yields the protein CASSLGQGAGYTF. The gene calls are TRBV7-9 and TRBJ1-2; 11 bases are a match to TRBD1. This CDR3 is built from 13 residues. Germline V gene sequence: CDR1 SEHNR, CDR2 FQNEAQ (reference sequence). J was trimmed by 7 bases and V by 5 bases; bases with no gene match: 3.

This clone was recorded a few times. V and J are TRBV27 and TRBJ2-5, with a weak D call TRBD1 (5 bases). The V end lost 6 bases, the J end lost 2 bases, and 10 bases lay between the germline ends. CDR3 length equals 13 residues. Germline V gene sequence: CDR1 MNHEY, CDR2 SMNVEV (reference sequence). The CDR3 nucleotides read TGTGCCAGCAGCAGGGTGGTGCAAGAGACCCAGTACTTC. Amino acids: CASSRVVQETQYF.

This clone has a handful of counts. The chain links TRBV28 to TRBJ1-5, with TRBD1 identical over 7 bases. There are 16 residues in the CDR3. The germline V gene encodes CDR1 MDHEN and CDR2 SYDVKM. The V gene end was trimmed by 8 bases and the J gene end by 5 bases; junction bases not matched to a gene: 15. CDR3 loop: CASEGRQGRAYQPQHF. The CDR3 DNA reads TGTGCCAGCGAGGGTCGACAGGGTAGGGCCTATCAGCCCCAGCATTTT.

The chain couples TRBV7-2 to TRBJ2-1; the D is unclear. Per germline, CDR1 SGHTA and CDR2 FQGNSA. Trimming took off 0 bases at V and 12 bases at J, with 12 bases between the two ends. The CDR3 contains 13 residues. The DNA for the CDR3 is TGTGCCAGCAGCTTAGCGCGATTAGACCTGCAGTTCTTC. Protein: CASSLARLDLQFF.

The V call is TRBV7-2, the J call TRBJ2-5; D unresolved. CDR3 size: 13 residues. V shed 3 bases and J shed 5 bases, with 10 bases lying between them. CDR1 SGHTA and CDR2 FQGNSA come from the germline V gene. The CDR3: CASSFRLTETQYF. CDR3 bases: TGTGCCAGCAGCTTCAGGCTCACGGAGACCCAGTACTTC.

V usage is TRBV20-1 and J usage is TRBJ2-1; D call uncertain. CDR1 and CDR2 (germline): DFQATT, SNEGSKA (reference sequence). The CDR3 sequence is 11 residues long. V was shortened by 4 bases and J by 10 bases, with 11 bases between the two germline ends. For the CDR3, the DNA is TGCAGTGCTACAGTACAGAAGGAGCAGTTCTTC. Protein sequence: CSATVQKEQFF.

This chain connects TRBV5-1 to TRBJ1-2; D is uncertain. The V and J ends lost 0 bases and 6 bases respectively, with 12 bases between them. This CDR3 has 14 residues. The germline CDR1 and CDR2 sequences are SGHRS and YFSETQ. In DNA form, the CDR3 reads TGCGCCAGCAGCTTGGATACAGTATCAAATGGCTACACCTTC. It codes for CASSLDTVSNGYTF.

V usage is TRBV28 and J usage is TRBJ2-6; D call uncertain. The CDR3 spans 14 residues. Germline CDR1 and CDR2: MDHEN and SYDVKM. V lost 6 bases to trimming and J lost 3 bases, with 9 bases between them. CDR3 residues: CASRSWGGANVLTF. CDR3 bases: TGTGCCAGCAGATCTTGGGGTGGGGCCAACGTCCTGACTTTC.

This chain's CDR3 is CASSQAHYNEQFF. CDR3 DNA: TGCGCCAGCAGCCAAGCACACTACAATGAGCAGTTCTTC. The V gene is TRBV4-3, the J gene TRBJ2-1, with D unresolved. V dropped 1 base and J dropped 3 bases, with 4 bases sitting between them. Per germline, CDR1 LGHNA and CDR2 YSLEER. This CDR3 has 13 residues.

This clone was counted a single time. V is TRBV7-2 and J is TRBJ1-1; D remains unclear. The length of the CDR3 is 14 residues. V lost 4 bases, J lost 0 bases, and 9 bases lay in between. Germline V CDR1 and CDR2: SGHTA, FQGNSA. CDR3 in amino acids: CASSSTHMNTEAFF. CDR3 sequence (DNA): TGTGCCAGCAGCTCCACACATATGAACACTGAAGCTTTCTTT. The full variable domain, with the rest looked up from reference TRBV7-2 and TRBJ1-1, is GAGVSQSPSNKVTEKGKDVELRCDPISGHTALYWYRQSLGQGLEFLIYFQGNSAPDKSGLPSDRFSAERTGGSVSTLTIQRTQQEDSAVYLCASSSTHMNTEAFFGQGTRLTVV.

The V and J genes are TRBV19 and TRBJ1-5; a weak D match, TRBD1 (6 bases). This CDR3 contains 15 residues. CDR1 and CDR2 (germline): LNHDA, SQIVND (reference sequence). V shed 7 bases and J shed 3 bases, with 16 bases lying between them. Here the CDR3 reads CASKKEGGLNQPQHF. CDR3 sequence (DNA): TGTGCCAGTAAGAAAGAGGGGGGGCTCAATCAGCCCCAGCATTTT.

The J gene is TRBJ1-1, the V gene TRBV6-4; tentatively, D is TRBD1 (5 bases). Germline V CDR1 and CDR2: MRHNA, SNTAGT. V was cut by 3 bases and J by 4 bases, with 15 bases left in between. The CDR3 contains 15 residues. CDR3 protein: CASSEKGAEFTEAFF. For the CDR3, the DNA is TGTGCCAGCAGTGAAAAAGGGGCTGAGTTCACTGAAGCTTTCTTT.

The rearrangement joins TRBV7-3 to TRBJ2-7; the D gene is possibly TRBD1 (6 bases). CDR1 SGHTA and CDR2 FQGTGA come from the germline V gene. CDR3 length equals 19 residues. The V and J ends lost 2 bases and 2 bases respectively, with 25 bases between them. CDR3 nucleotide sequence: TGTGCCAGCAGCTTATTCGGCAGGGGAAATTCGGAATCCACCTACGAGCAGTACTTC. Amino acid sequence: CASSLFGRGNSESTYEQYF.

The CDR3, as DNA: TGTGCCAGCAGTCTGGGACCGGTGATCTCTGGAAACACCATATATTTT. Amino acid sequence: CASSLGPVISGNTIYF. The genes are TRBV28 and TRBJ1-3, with D maybe TRBD1 (5 bases). Trimming left V 5 bases short and J 0 bases short, with 14 bases between. The CDR3 has 16 amino acids. The germline V gene encodes CDR1 MDHEN and CDR2 SYDVKM.

V and J are TRBV6-1 and TRBJ1-3; D possibly corresponds to TRBD1 (6 bases). CDR1 MNHNS and CDR2 SASEGT come from the germline V gene. Trimming cost V 6 bases and J 0 bases, with 12 bases left between them. The CDR3 runs 15 residues. CDR3 sequence: CASRNSGDSGNTIYF. CDR3 DNA: TGTGCCAGCAGGAACTCAGGGGACTCTGGAAACACCATATATTTT.

This clone has more than one count but fewer than ten. CDR3 nucleotide sequence: TGTGCCAGTACTCAAACTTCAGGGGGTAATGGCTACACCTTC. Amino acids: CASTQTSGGNGYTF. This sequence joins TRBV19 and TRBJ1-2, with 7 bases fitting TRBD1. The germline V gene has CDR1 LNHDA and CDR2 SQIVND (reference sequence). CDR3 length: 14 amino acids. J gave up 6 bases and V 7 bases, and 11 bases lay outside the gene matches.

The chain joins TRBV5-1 to TRBJ1-4; 9 bases are shared with TRBD1. Germline V gene lookup returns CDR1 SGHRS and CDR2 YFSETQ. The CDR3 totals 16 residues. V gave up 2 bases and J gave up 6 bases; unmatched junction bases: 8. The CDR3 coding sequence is TGCGCCAGCAGCTTACAGGGGGCAAGTGACGATGAAAAACTGTTTTTT. This gives the protein CASSLQGASDDEKLFF.